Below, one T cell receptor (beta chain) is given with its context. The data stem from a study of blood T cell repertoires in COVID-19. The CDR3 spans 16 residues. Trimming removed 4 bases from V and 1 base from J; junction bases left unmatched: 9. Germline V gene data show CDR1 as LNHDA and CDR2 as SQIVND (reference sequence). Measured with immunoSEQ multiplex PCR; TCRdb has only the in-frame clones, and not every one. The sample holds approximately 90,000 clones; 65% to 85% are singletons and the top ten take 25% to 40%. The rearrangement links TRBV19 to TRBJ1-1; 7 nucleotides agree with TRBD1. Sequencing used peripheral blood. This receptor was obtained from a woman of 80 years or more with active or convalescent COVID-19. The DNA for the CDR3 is TGTGCCAGTAGTACCCAGAACAGGGGCGGGAACACTGAAGCTTTCTTT. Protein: CASSTQNRGGNTEAFF.